One T cell receptor beta chain is described in this entry. What it recognizes is unknown. This sample is drawn from a study of OX40 agonist ivuxolimab in advanced cancers. Study-level results: Average numbers of expanded clones were greater in CD8+ T cells than in CD4+.

The CDR3 extends over 15 amino acids. The method was immunoSEQ multiplex PCR; TCRdb's version includes in-frame clones alone and lacks a portion of them. Of roughly 76,000 clones in the sample, roughly four fifths were seen once. The chain uses TRBV21-1 and TRBJ2-5; the table's D gene call, TRBD1, was not cross checked with the DNA. TRBV21-1 is assigned pseudogene status. The sequence derives from an adult with an advanced solid tumor such as melanoma, head and neck, liver or kidney cancer. This material consisted of CD4+ or CD8+ T cells sorted from blood, taken in a trial of the OX40 agonist ivuxolimab. CDR3 protein: CASSTPGLRQETQYF. For the CDR3, the DNA is TGTGCCAGCAGCACGCCAGGGCTAAGGCAAGAGACCCAGTACTTC.